The clone carrying this T cell receptor (beta chain) showed up many times. Its specificity is unknown. This sample stems from a study of CD8 T cells in ankylosing spondylitis. General study points: A TCR beta motif of fewer than ten highly homologous variants seemed to mark ankylosing spondylitis blood. Disease-linked clones, CD8+, were relatively rare in peripheral blood.

It was by quantitative 5'-RACE with molecular barcodes that TCR beta libraries were made. TCRdb called the 5' RACE reads again in MiXCR, with one record for every CDR3 protein. The repertoire has about 210,000 distinct CDR3 sequences, around 6.6% of them found once; the top ten carry 14%. CDR1 SGHDT and CDR2 YYEEEE come from the germline V gene. This CDR3 comprises 14 residues. Trimming took 3 bases from V and 2 from J, leaving 9 bases between them. The rearrangement joins TRBV5-6 to TRBJ1-3, with D possibly matching TRBD1 (5 bases). This receptor was identified in a male donor with ankylosing spondylitis. Sample: blood, either unsorted or a sorted T cell fraction (not recorded which). The CDR3 reads CASSSGTAGNTIYF. The CDR3 DNA reads TGTGCCAGCAGCTCCGGGACCGCTGGAAACACCATATATTTT.